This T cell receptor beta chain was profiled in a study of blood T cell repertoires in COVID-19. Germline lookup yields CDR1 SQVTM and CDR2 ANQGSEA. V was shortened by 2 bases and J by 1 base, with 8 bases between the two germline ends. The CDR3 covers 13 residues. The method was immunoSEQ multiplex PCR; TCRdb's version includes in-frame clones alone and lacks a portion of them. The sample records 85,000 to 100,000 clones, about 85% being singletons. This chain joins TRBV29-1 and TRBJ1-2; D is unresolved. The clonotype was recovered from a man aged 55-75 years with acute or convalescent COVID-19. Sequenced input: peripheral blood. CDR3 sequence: CSVESTLNYGYTF. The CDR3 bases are TGCAGCGTTGAATCGACACTTAACTATGGCTACACCTTC.